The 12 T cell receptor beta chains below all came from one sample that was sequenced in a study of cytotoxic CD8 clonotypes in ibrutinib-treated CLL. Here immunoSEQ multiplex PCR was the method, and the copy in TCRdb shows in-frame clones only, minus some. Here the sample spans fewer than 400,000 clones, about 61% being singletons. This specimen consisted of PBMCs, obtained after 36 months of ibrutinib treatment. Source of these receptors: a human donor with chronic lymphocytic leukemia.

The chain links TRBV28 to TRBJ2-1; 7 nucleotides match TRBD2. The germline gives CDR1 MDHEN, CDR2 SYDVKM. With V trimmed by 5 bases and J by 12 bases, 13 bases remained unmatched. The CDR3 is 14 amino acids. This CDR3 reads CASSPPMGGRGQFF. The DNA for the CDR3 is TGTGCCAGCAGTCCTCCGATGGGCGGGAGAGGGCAGTTCTTC. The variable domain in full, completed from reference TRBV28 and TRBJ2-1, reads DVKVTQSSRYLVKRTGEKVFLECVQDMDHENMFWYRQDPGLGLRLIYFSYDVKMKEKGDIPEGYSVSREKKERFSLILESASTNQTSMYLCASSPPMGGRGQFFGPGTRLTVL.

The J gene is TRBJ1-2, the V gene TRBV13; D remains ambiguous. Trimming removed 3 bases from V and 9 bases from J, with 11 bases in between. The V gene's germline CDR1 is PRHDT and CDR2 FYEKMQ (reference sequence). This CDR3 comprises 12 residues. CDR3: CASSFLKYSYTF. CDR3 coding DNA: TGTGCCAGCAGCTTTCTCAAGTATAGCTACACCTTC.

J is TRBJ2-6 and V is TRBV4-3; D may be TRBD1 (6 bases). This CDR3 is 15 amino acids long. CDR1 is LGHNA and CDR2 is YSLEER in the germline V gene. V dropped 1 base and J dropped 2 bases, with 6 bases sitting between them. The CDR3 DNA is TGCGCCAGCAGCCAAGGGGGGCCTGGGGCCAACGTCCTGACTTTC. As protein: CASSQGGPGANVLTF.

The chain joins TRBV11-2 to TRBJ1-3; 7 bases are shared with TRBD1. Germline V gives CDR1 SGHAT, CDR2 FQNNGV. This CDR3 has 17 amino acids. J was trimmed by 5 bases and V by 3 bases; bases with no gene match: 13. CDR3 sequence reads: CASSFSFRRGQRNTIYF. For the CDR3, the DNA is TGTGCCAGCAGCTTCTCCTTTAGGAGGGGGCAGAGAAACACCATATATTTT.

The CDR3 DNA sequence: TGTGCCAGCAGTGAAGGGGCAGTTTTGTACCAAGAGACCCAGTACTTC. Amino acid sequence: CASSEGAVLYQETQYF. J is TRBJ2-5 and V is TRBV25-1; D possibly corresponds to TRBD1 (5 bases). Trimming left V 2 bases short and J 0 bases short, with 13 bases between. CDR3 length: 16 amino acids. The V gene's germline CDR1 is MGHDK and CDR2 SYGVNS.

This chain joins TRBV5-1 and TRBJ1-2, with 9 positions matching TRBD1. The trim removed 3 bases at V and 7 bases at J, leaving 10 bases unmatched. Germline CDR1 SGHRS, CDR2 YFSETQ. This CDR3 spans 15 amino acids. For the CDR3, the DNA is TGCGCCAGCAGCTCATCCCCCGGGACAGGGTTTGGCTACACCTTC. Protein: CASSSSPGTGFGYTF.

The CDR3 DNA reads TGTGCCAGCAGCGCCTCGTACAGCTCCTACAATGAGCAGTTCTTC. This sequence encodes CASSASYSSYNEQFF. The rearrangement links TRBV9 to TRBJ2-1, with unresolved D. This CDR3 has 15 residues. Looked up from germline, CDR1 is SGDLS and CDR2 is YYNGEE. V dropped 3 bases and J dropped 0 bases, with 10 bases sitting between them.

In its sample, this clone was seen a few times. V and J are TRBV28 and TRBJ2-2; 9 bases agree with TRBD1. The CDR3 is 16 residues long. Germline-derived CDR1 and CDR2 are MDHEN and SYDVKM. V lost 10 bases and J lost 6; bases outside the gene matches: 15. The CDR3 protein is CATYPADRGGPGELFF. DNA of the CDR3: TGTGCCACCTACCCCGCGGACAGGGGAGGGCCCGGGGAGCTGTTTTTT.

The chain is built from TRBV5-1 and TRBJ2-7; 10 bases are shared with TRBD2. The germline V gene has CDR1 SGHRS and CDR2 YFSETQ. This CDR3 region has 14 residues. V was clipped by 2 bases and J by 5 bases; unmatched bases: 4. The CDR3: CASSFLAGENEQYF. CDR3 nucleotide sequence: TGCGCCAGCAGCTTCCTAGCGGGAGAAAACGAGCAGTACTTC. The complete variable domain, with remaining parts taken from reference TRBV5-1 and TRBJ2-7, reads KAGVTQTPRYLIKTRGQQVTLSCSPISGHRSVSWYQQTPGQGLQFLFEYFSETQRNKGNFPGRFSGRQFSNSRSEMNVSTLELGDSALYLCASSFLAGENEQYFGPGTRLTVT.

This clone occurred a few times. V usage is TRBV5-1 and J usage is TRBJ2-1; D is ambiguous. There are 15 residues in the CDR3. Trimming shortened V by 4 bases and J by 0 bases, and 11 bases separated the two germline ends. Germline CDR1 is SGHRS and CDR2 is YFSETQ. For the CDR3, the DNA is TGCGCCAGCAGCATAGACGGCGACTCCTACAATGAGCAGTTCTTC. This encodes CASSIDGDSYNEQFF.

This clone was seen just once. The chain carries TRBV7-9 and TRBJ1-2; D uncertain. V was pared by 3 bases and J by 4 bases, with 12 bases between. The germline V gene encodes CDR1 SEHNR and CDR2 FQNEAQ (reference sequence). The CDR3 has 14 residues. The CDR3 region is CASSLARKAYGYTF. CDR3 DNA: TGTGCCAGCAGCTTGGCTCGTAAGGCCTATGGCTACACCTTC.

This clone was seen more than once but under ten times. The CDR3 is CASSLPGELFF. As DNA, the CDR3 is TGTGCCAGCAGCTTGCCCGGGGAGCTGTTTTTT. The chain combines TRBV5-6 with TRBJ2-2; unclear D gene. Germline V gene lookup returns CDR1 SGHDT and CDR2 YYEEEE. This CDR3 is built from 11 residues. With 1 base removed from V and 6 bases from J, the gap between germline ends came to 1 base.